This T cell receptor (beta chain) was recovered during a study of control samples from healthy donors and cancer patients. Generated by immunoSEQ multiplex PCR, the TCRdb table keeps only in-frame clones and is missing some. Of about 190,000 clones listed, about nine tenths are singletons. V was trimmed by 2 bases and J by 0 bases, leaving 19 bases between them. There are 18 residues in the CDR3. Germline V gives CDR1 SGHAT, CDR2 FQNNGV. The V call is TRBV11-2, the J call TRBJ1-2; unclear D gene. This receptor was taken from a man aged 25-45 years in good health. The sample was blood. This CDR3 is CASSLFRVRQASNYGYTF. The DNA of the CDR3 is TGTGCCAGCAGCTTATTTAGGGTCAGGCAGGCGTCTAACTATGGCTACACCTTC.